The next 15 T cell receptor beta chains were all read from a single sample in a study of identical twins (dated by TCRdb to 2016 to 2018). The library was obtained by 5' RACE. TCRdb names Illumina HiSeq 2000 as the instrument used. TCRdb reanalyzed the raw reads on its own, using fastp at Q25 for trimming and MiXCR for clone calling, and kept in-frame beta chains. Identical CDR3 proteins give one entry, which carries the most common genes and DNA. The table for this sample lists 420,000 or so distinct CDR3 sequences; roughly 20% of them were counted only once. 12% of the sample is taken by the ten largest. The sequencing input was naive T cells sorted from blood. Read against the paper, the sample's cell subset or site label means: cells isolated with a human naive T-cell isolation kit. All receptors derive from a man aged 45-65 years in good health.

V and J are TRBV5-1 and TRBJ2-2; 12 nucleotides agree with TRBD1. CDR1 is SGHRS and CDR2 is YFSETQ in the germline V gene. The V gene end was trimmed by 4 bases and the J gene end by 3 bases; junction bases not matched to a gene: 10. The CDR3 runs 18 residues. The CDR3 DNA reads as TGCGCCAGCAGCATCGGGACAGGGGGCGCGGGGGACACCGGGGAGCTGTTTTTT. Translated: CASSIGTGGAGDTGELFF. Variable domain in full (rest from reference TRBV5-1 and TRBJ2-2): KAGVTQTPRYLIKTRGQQVTLSCSPISGHRSVSWYQQTPGQGLQFLFEYFSETQRNKGNFPGRFSGRQFSNSRSEMNVSTLELGDSALYLCASSIGTGGAGDTGELFFGEGSRLTVL.

DNA for the CDR3: TGCAGTGCTACCCGGGACAGGGGAATTGGCTACACCTTC. This gives the protein CSATRDRGIGYTF. This chain joins TRBV20-1 and TRBJ1-2; 10 nucleotides agree with TRBD1. From germline, CDR1 is DFQATT and CDR2 SNEGSKA (reference sequence). The CDR3 runs to 13 residues. V lost 4 bases to trimming and J lost 7 bases; unmatched junction nucleotides: 6.

This clonotype has only a few counts. V is TRBV20-1 and J is TRBJ2-1, with 8 bases that match TRBD2. The CDR3 runs to 14 residues. Germline CDR1 reads DFQATT; CDR2 reads SNEGSKA (reference sequence). V was pared by 6 bases and J by 6 bases, with 10 bases of the junction left unmatched. CDR3 DNA sequence: TGCAGTGCCGATAGCGGGGAGGCCTTCAATGAGCAGTTCTTC. Amino acid sequence: CSADSGEAFNEQFF.

This clonotype was seen a single time. The chain recombines TRBV3-1 with TRBJ2-4; 8 bases match TRBD1. The CDR3 spans 16 residues. Per the germline V gene, CDR1 is LGHDT and CDR2 is YNNKEL (reference sequence). With V trimmed by 0 bases and J by 0 bases, 1 base remained unmatched. Here the CDR3 reads CASSQDGQGAKNIQYF. The CDR3 DNA reads as TGTGCCAGCAGCCAAGATGGACAGGGAGCCAAAAACATTCAGTACTTC.

This clonotype was counted many times. J is TRBJ2-2 and V is TRBV4-3; D possibly uses TRBD1 or TRBD2 (5 bases each). Germline CDR1 reads LGHNA; CDR2 reads YSLEER. Between the trimmed V and J ends, which lost 0 bases and 1 base, there was a span of 12 bases. The CDR3 sequence is 17 residues long. CDR3 DNA sequence: TGCGCCAGCAGCCAAGATACGACGGGGCTGAACACCGGGGAGCTGTTTTTT. This gives the protein CASSQDTTGLNTGELFF.

The table lists this clonotype with many counts. This rearrangement joins TRBV6-5 to TRBJ2-7; no firm D call. The V and J ends lost 5 bases and 7 bases respectively, with 6 bases between them. This CDR3 contains 10 residues. Germline V gene data show CDR1 as MNHEY and CDR2 as SVGAGI. The CDR3 DNA follows: TGTGCCAGCAGTCCGCCGGAGCAGTACTTC. Translating it yields CASSPPEQYF.

In its sample, this clonotype was seen a few times. The rearrangement uses TRBV10-3 and TRBJ2-1, with no clear D. Trimming took off 2 bases at V and 8 bases at J, with 10 bases between the two ends. This CDR3 region has 13 residues. The germline V gene has CDR1 ENHRY and CDR2 SYGVKD. CDR3 sequence reads: CAISERDRDEQFF. DNA of the CDR3: TGTGCCATCAGTGAGAGGGATCGGGATGAGCAGTTCTTC.

This clonotype was counted between two and nine times. This rearrangement joins TRBV28 to TRBJ1-6; 7 bases are shared with TRBD1. This CDR3 region has 13 residues. The junction had 6 bases not matched to a gene; V was cut back by 6 bases and J by 10 bases. Germline V lookup: CDR1 MDHEN, CDR2 SYDVKM. CDR3 residues: CASRENRGSPLHF. CDR3 nucleotide sequence: TGTGCCAGCAGGGAAAACAGGGGATCACCCCTCCACTTT.

This clonotype was detected ten times or more. This chain joins TRBV5-1 and TRBJ2-2; D possibly corresponds to TRBD1 (7 bases). V shed 4 bases and J shed 0 bases, with 13 bases lying between them. Germline assignment: CDR1 SGHRS and CDR2 YFSETQ. The CDR3 sequence is 16 residues long. The CDR3 DNA reads TGCGCCAGCAGCGCTGGAGGGGGCGCGAACACCGGGGAGCTGTTTTTT. Its protein is CASSAGGGANTGELFF.

This clonotype was counted only a few times. The rearrangement links TRBV4-2 to TRBJ2-7; tentative D call: TRBD1 (6 bases). V was pared by 0 bases and J by 3 bases, with 15 bases between. Germline values: CDR1 LGHNA, CDR2 YNFKEQ. The length of the CDR3 is 16 residues. The CDR3 nucleotides are TGTGCCAGCAGCCAAGAGCGGGCGACAGGCTTCTACGAGCAGTACTTC. Translated: CASSQERATGFYEQYF.

In its sample, this clonotype was seen many times. V gene TRBV20-1 combines with J gene TRBJ1-1, with D uncertain. The CDR3 contains 16 residues. Trimming took 0 bases from V and 1 from J, leaving 15 bases between them. In germline, CDR1 is DFQATT, CDR2 SNEGSKA (reference sequence). CDR3 DNA sequence: TGCAGTGCTAGAGATGGGTACTTGAGACCGAACACTGAAGCTTTCTTT. Protein sequence: CSARDGYLRPNTEAFF.

The chain combines TRBV5-1 with TRBJ2-4; D tentatively reads TRBD1 or TRBD2 (5 bases each). The CDR3 runs 14 residues. Trimming took 2 bases from V and 2 from J, leaving 8 bases between them. Germline values: CDR1 SGHRS, CDR2 YFSETQ. The CDR3 coding sequence is TGCGCCAGCAGCTTAGAGGGGTCCAAAAACATTCAGTACTTC. Translation: CASSLEGSKNIQYF.

The chain joins TRBV20-1 to TRBJ2-1; 14 positions agree with TRBD2. The CDR3 sequence is 16 residues long. Germline values: CDR1 DFQATT, CDR2 SNEGSKA (reference sequence). The J segment lost 6 bases and the V segment lost 3 bases, leaving 7 bases of the junction unmatched. CDR3 DNA: TGCAGTGCTAGCGGGGGACTAGCGGGAGTGGGCAATGAGCAGTTCTTC. It specifies CSASGGLAGVGNEQFF.

This clonotype appeared many times. This chain uses TRBV20-1 with TRBJ2-2; 9 nucleotides align to TRBD2. Germline V gene sequence: CDR1 DFQATT, CDR2 SNEGSKA (reference sequence). This CDR3 has 14 residues. V was clipped by 3 bases and J by 6 bases; unmatched bases: 5. This chain's CDR3 is CSASGGGDPGELFF. Written as DNA, the CDR3 is TGCAGTGCTAGCGGCGGGGGGGATCCCGGGGAGCTGTTTTTT.

This clonotype has a count of ten or more. The chain links TRBV20-1 to TRBJ2-3; D may match TRBD1 or TRBD2 (5 bases each). V lost 3 bases and J 2 bases, leaving 12 bases between the germline ends. The CDR3 totals 14 residues. Per germline, CDR1 DFQATT and CDR2 SNEGSKA (reference sequence). CDR3 coding DNA: TGCAGTGCTAGGCCCTCCGGGGCCACAGATACGCAGTATTTT. It is translated as CSARPSGATDTQYF.